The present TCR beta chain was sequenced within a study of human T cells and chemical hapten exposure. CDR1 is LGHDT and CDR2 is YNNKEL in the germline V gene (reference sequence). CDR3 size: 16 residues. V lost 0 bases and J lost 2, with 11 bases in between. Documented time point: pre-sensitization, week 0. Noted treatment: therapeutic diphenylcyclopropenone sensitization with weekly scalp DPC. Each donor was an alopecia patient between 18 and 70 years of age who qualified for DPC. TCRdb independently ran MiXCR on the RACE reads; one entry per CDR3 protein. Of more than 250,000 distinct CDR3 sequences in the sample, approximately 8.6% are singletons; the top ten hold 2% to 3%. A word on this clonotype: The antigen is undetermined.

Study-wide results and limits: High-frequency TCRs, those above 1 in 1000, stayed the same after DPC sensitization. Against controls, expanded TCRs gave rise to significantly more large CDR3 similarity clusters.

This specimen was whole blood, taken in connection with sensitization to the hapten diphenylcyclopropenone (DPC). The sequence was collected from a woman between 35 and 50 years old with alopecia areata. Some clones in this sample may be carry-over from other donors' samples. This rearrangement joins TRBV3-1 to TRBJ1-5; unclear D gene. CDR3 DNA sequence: TGTGCCAGCAGCCAAGATCTTCGCGGGGGCAATCAGCCCCAGCATTTT. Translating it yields CASSQDLRGGNQPQHF. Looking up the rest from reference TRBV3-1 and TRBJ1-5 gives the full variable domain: DTAVSQTPKYLVTQMGNDKSIKCEQNLGHDTMYWYKQDSKKFLKIMFSYNNKELIINETVPNRFSPKSPDKAHLNLHINSLELGDSAVYFCASSQDLRGGNQPQHFGDGTRLSIL.